This TCR beta chain emerged from a study of blood T cell repertoires in COVID-19. V was pared by 6 bases and J by 4 bases, with 15 bases between. Germline V CDR1 and CDR2: LNHDA, SQIVND (reference sequence). The CDR3 contains 14 residues. Original processing notes: Estimates of nucleated cell counts were drawn from the amplification of reference gene primers. Profiling relied on immunoSEQ multiplex PCR, and the TCRdb table lists in-frame clones only, not all of them. V, J and clone size are those of that table, while D and trimming were read from the DNA. The repertoire includes about 120,000 clones, roughly 87% of them detected once, and roughly a tenth sits in the top ten.

The chain combines TRBV19 with TRBJ1-2, with D possibly matching TRBD1 (6 bases). The sequence was collected from a man older than 75 with acute or convalescent COVID-19. Sequences were obtained from peripheral blood. CDR3 in DNA: TGTGCCAGTAGCCCCGGGGGAGGGGGCTATGGCTACACCTTC. The encoded protein is CASSPGGGGYGYTF.